One sample yielded the 9 T cell receptor beta chains listed below, sequenced in a study of OX40 agonist ivuxolimab in advanced cancers. Produced via immunoSEQ multiplex PCR; TCRdb's table is partial and in-frame only. The profile shows tens of thousands of clones, 80% to 90% of them singletons. The source material was CD4+ or CD8+ T cells sorted from blood, sampled in a trial of the OX40 agonist ivuxolimab. These receptors came from an adult with an advanced solid tumor such as melanoma, head and neck, liver or kidney cancer.

This chain uses TRBV10-3 with TRBJ2-3, with 8 bases matching TRBD1. The CDR3 has 14 amino acids. V shed 8 bases, J shed 1 base, and the junction held 5 bases outside the gene matches. Germline values: CDR1 ENHRY, CDR2 SYGVKD. CDR3 nucleotide sequence: TGTGCCATCGAGACAGGGGATGGCACAGATACGCAGTATTTT. It yields the protein CAIETGDGTDTQYF.

This chain joins TRBV28 and TRBJ2-7; tentatively, D is TRBD1 (5 bases). Looked up from germline, CDR1 is MDHEN and CDR2 is SYDVKM. V was pared by 3 bases and J by 2 bases, with 8 bases between. This CDR3 is built from 13 residues. CDR3 nucleotide sequence: TGTGCCAGCAGTTTGACGACAGCCTACGAGCAGTACTTC. This encodes CASSLTTAYEQYF.

The V call is TRBV9, the J call TRBJ2-2; D not resolved. This CDR3 region has 13 residues. Germline V gene data show CDR1 as SGDLS and CDR2 as YYNGEE. Trimming removed 0 bases from V and 1 base from J, with 1 base in between. Here the CDR3 reads CASSVENTGELFF. The CDR3 region has the DNA TGTGCCAGCAGCGTAGAGAACACCGGGGAGCTGTTTTTT. The whole variable domain, filled in from reference TRBV9 and TRBJ2-2, reads DSGVTQTPKHLITATGQRVTLRCSPRSGDLSVYWYQQSLDQGLQFLIQYYNGEERAKGNILERFSAQQFPDLHSELNLSSLELGDSALYFCASSVENTGELFFGEGSRLTVL.

The chain employs TRBV11-3 and TRBJ1-1; D remains ambiguous. This CDR3 has 12 amino acids. Germline lookup yields CDR1 SGHNT and CDR2 YENEEA. V shed 4 bases and J shed 10 bases, with 13 bases lying between them. The CDR3 region has the DNA TGTGCCAGCAGCTCTCTTGGAGTGGGAGCTTTCTTT. It yields the protein CASSSLGVGAFF.

This clone has only one observation. J is TRBJ1-3 and V is TRBV11-3; 7 positions agree with TRBD1. Germline assignment: CDR1 SGHNT and CDR2 YENEEA. Losses at the gene ends were 4 bases for V and 2 bases for J; bases not matched to a gene: 5. The CDR3 runs 15 residues. CDR3 residues: CASSSRDSAGNTIYF. The CDR3 DNA is TGTGCCAGCAGCTCCCGGGACAGCGCTGGAAACACCATATATTTT.

The genes are TRBV21-1 and TRBJ2-3; the table's D call, TRBD2, was not checked against the DNA. TRBV21-1 counts as a pseudogene. There are 16 residues in the CDR3. Here the CDR3 reads CASSKRLAENTDTQYF. CDR3 nucleotides: TGTGCCAGCAGCAAGCGACTAGCAGAAAACACAGATACGCAGTATTTT.

The chain combines TRBV27 with TRBJ2-1; no reliable D call. V dropped 5 bases and J dropped 4 bases, with 15 bases sitting between them. Germline V gene data show CDR1 as MNHEY and CDR2 as SMNVEV (reference sequence). CDR3 length: 15 residues. This chain's CDR3 is CASSPASGEYNEQFF. CDR3 DNA: TGTGCCAGCAGTCCAGCCTCCGGCGAATACAATGAGCAGTTCTTC.

CDR3 bases: TGTGCCACCAGCAGAGCCCAACGGGGGGCGAGCGCAGATACGCAGTATTTT. Residues: CATSRAQRGASADTQYF. This chain links TRBV15 with TRBJ2-3; a weak D match, TRBD2 (7 bases). The CDR3 covers 17 residues. Germline CDR1 reads LNHNV; CDR2 reads YYDKDF (reference sequence). V was clipped by 1 base and J by 4 bases, with 18 bases between them.

J is TRBJ1-5 and V is TRBV10-3; a weak D match, TRBD1 (5 bases). With 3 bases removed from V and 5 bases from J, the gap between germline ends came to 26 bases. The CDR3 sequence is 19 residues long. Germline-derived CDR1 and CDR2 are ENHRY and SYGVKD. The CDR3 spells CAISDRGRDPRGVYQPQHF. The CDR3 DNA follows: TGTGCCATCAGTGACCGGGGCCGGGACCCAAGGGGTGTGTATCAGCCCCAGCATTTT.